This passage covers 29 T cell receptor beta chains from one sample sequenced in a study of T cell repertoires in cytomegalovirus infection. These receptors have no known antigen. MiXCR, run by TCRdb on the reads, gives a single entry per CDR3 protein. Altogether around 300,000 distinct CDR3 sequences are present, around a quarter being singletons, with the ten largest covering approximately 12%. The source was cultured PBMCs, collected from culture after CMV antigen stimulation. The receptor set was obtained from a human donor in good health (CMV status not recorded). Some clones in this sample may be carry-over from other donors' samples.

This rearrangement joins TRBV19 to TRBJ2-3; no clear D gene. The V end was cut by 10 bases, the J end by 8 bases, with 22 bases between. CDR1 and CDR2 from the germline V gene are LNHDA and SQIVND (reference sequence). The CDR3 runs 14 residues. CDR3: CATVPQTGLGTQYF. The CDR3 nucleotides read TGTGCCACCGTACCTCAGACTGGGCTAGGTACGCAGTATTTT.

In its sample, this clonotype was seen a few times. This chain uses TRBV25-1 with TRBJ2-2, with D perhaps being TRBD1 or TRBD2 (5 bases each). CDR3 length equals 15 residues. In germline, CDR1 is MGHDK, CDR2 SYGVNS. The V end lost 2 bases, the J end lost 5 bases, and 12 bases lay between the germline ends. The CDR3 DNA sequence: TGTGCCAGCAGTGAAGGGGGTCGATTAACCGGGGAGCTGTTTTTT. Translated: CASSEGGRLTGELFF.

This clonotype was observed at least ten times. V and J are TRBV7-2 and TRBJ2-7, with 9 bases aligning to TRBD2. With V trimmed by 5 bases and J by 3 bases, 11 bases remained unmatched. Germline values: CDR1 SGHTA, CDR2 FQGNSA. This CDR3 contains 16 residues. CDR3 sequence: CASSPSTSGRLYEQYF. CDR3 DNA sequence: TGTGCCAGCAGCCCATCGACTAGCGGCAGGCTCTACGAGCAGTACTTC.

This clonotype appeared many times. The chain combines TRBV27 with TRBJ1-2, with a weak D call TRBD1 (5 bases). The CDR3 is 17 residues long. The ends were cut back, 7 bases at V and 2 bases at J, with 23 bases in the middle. Germline V gene sequence: CDR1 MNHEY, CDR2 SMNVEV (reference sequence). DNA of the CDR3: TGTGCCAGCACGACAGTTCGAGGGCCTACAATAAACTATGGCTACACCTTC. Amino acids: CASTTVRGPTINYGYTF.

This clonotype was seen only a few times. The chain links TRBV7-9 to TRBJ2-5; D gene ambiguous. In germline, CDR1 is SEHNR, CDR2 FQNEAQ (reference sequence). The CDR3 contains 14 residues. V was shortened by 5 bases and J by 1 base, with 11 bases between the two germline ends. The CDR3 region has the DNA TGTGCCAGCAGCGCACCAGCCGGCCAAGAGACCCAGTACTTC. Protein: CASSAPAGQETQYF.

This clonotype was detected only a few times. The chain carries TRBV27 and TRBJ1-1; no firm D call. This CDR3 contains 13 residues. V dropped 5 bases and J dropped 4 bases, with 11 bases sitting between them. Germline V gene sequence: CDR1 MNHEY, CDR2 SMNVEV (reference sequence). CDR3 residues: CASSPGLSTEAFF. The CDR3 DNA reads as TGTGCCAGCAGTCCCGGACTAAGCACTGAAGCTTTCTTT.

The chain is built from TRBV7-6 and TRBJ2-7; the D is unclear. Trimming pared 4 bases from V and 0 bases from J, leaving 13 bases between. Germline-derived CDR1 and CDR2 are SGHVS and FNYEAQ. The CDR3 has 15 amino acids. The CDR3 reads CASSSKVTNSYEQYF. CDR3 coding DNA: TGTGCCAGCAGCTCAAAGGTCACAAACTCCTACGAGCAGTACTTC.

The V and J genes are TRBV12-3 or TRBV12-4 and TRBJ1-5; D not resolved. Trimming took off 3 bases at V and 7 bases at J, with 10 bases between the two ends. The length of the CDR3 is 13 residues. CDR3 nucleotides: TGTGCCAGCAGTTTGACCAACAACCAGCCCCAGCATTTT. Translating it yields CASSLTNNQPQHF.

The genes are TRBV6-1 and TRBJ2-6, with 7 bases that match TRBD1. CDR1 is MNHNS, CDR2 SASEGT, per germline. The CDR3 loop spans 17 amino acids. Unmatched junction bases numbered 5, after V lost 2 bases and J lost 1 base. The DNA for the CDR3 is TGTGCCAGCAGTGAATACGGACAGGCATCTGGGGCCAACGTCCTGACTTTC. It codes for CASSEYGQASGANVLTF.

V gene TRBV28 combines with J gene TRBJ1-5; a possible D gene is TRBD1 (6 bases). Trimming stripped 1 base from V and 6 bases from J, with 13 bases between. The CDR3 runs to 15 residues. Germline V gives CDR1 MDHEN, CDR2 SYDVKM. CDR3 region: CASSLSAGAGQPQHF. The DNA for the CDR3 is TGTGCCAGCAGTTTATCCGCAGGGGCGGGTCAGCCCCAGCATTTT.

This clonotype was seen more than once but under ten times. The rearrangement links TRBV6-1 to TRBJ1-1, with 7 bases aligning to TRBD1. Germline lookup yields CDR1 MNHNS and CDR2 SASEGT. V trimming: 6 bases; J trimming: 7 bases; junction bases outside the gene matches: 5. This CDR3 is 12 amino acids long. The CDR3 is CASRQDRDEAFF. The CDR3 DNA is TGTGCCAGCAGGCAAGACAGGGATGAAGCTTTCTTT.

This chain joins TRBV25-1 and TRBJ2-3, with D tentatively TRBD2 (5 bases). The CDR3 extends over 11 amino acids. Germline lookup yields CDR1 MGHDK and CDR2 SYGVNS. Trimming removed 8 bases at V and 4 bases at J, with 7 bases between. The CDR3 nucleotides are TGTGCCAGCGCGGGCCCAGATACGCAGTATTTT. Translating it yields CASAGPDTQYF.

The chain links TRBV7-9 to TRBJ2-3; maybe TRBD2 (5 bases). This CDR3 spans 15 amino acids. Trimming removed 5 bases at V and 2 bases at J, with 14 bases between. Germline assignment: CDR1 SEHNR and CDR2 FQNEAQ (reference sequence). The CDR3 DNA follows: TGTGCCAGCAGCCCGGGATTCGAGCCCACAGATACGCAGTATTTT. Translation: CASSPGFEPTDTQYF.

CDR3: CASQSGTEQFF. The DNA for the CDR3 is TGTGCCAGCCAGTCCGGGACCGAGCAGTTCTTC. This chain connects TRBV19 to TRBJ2-1; D could derive from TRBD1 or TRBD2 (5 bases each). Trimming shortened V by 9 bases and J by 10 bases, and 13 bases separated the two germline ends. This CDR3 has 11 amino acids. Germline assignment: CDR1 LNHDA and CDR2 SQIVND (reference sequence).

This clonotype was seen a few times. The chain combines TRBV19 with TRBJ2-1; 13 bases map to TRBD2. The CDR3 is 16 residues long. Germline CDR1 LNHDA, CDR2 SQIVND (reference sequence). Trimming removed 3 bases from V and 14 bases from J; junction bases left unmatched: 13. CDR3 bases: TGTGCCAGTAGTATTGGGTCGACTAGCGGGAGGCCCCGGGAGTTCTTC. Translated: CASSIGSTSGRPREFF.

This clonotype was counted a few times. The V gene is TRBV28, the J gene TRBJ2-7, with D perhaps TRBD2 (5 bases). The V and J ends lost 5 bases and 6 bases respectively, with 14 bases between them. CDR1 MDHEN and CDR2 SYDVKM come from the germline V gene. The CDR3 is 13 amino acids. CDR3 nucleotide sequence: TGTGCCAGCAGTCCCCGGAGGTTTGGCGAGCAGTACTTC. Protein: CASSPRRFGEQYF. Based on the CDR3 plus reference TRBV28 and TRBJ2-7, the full variable domain is DVKVTQSSRYLVKRTGEKVFLECVQDMDHENMFWYRQDPGLGLRLIYFSYDVKMKEKGDIPEGYSVSREKKERFSLILESASTNQTSMYLCASSPRRFGEQYFGPGTRLTVT.

The genes are TRBV5-1 and TRBJ1-6; 9 nucleotides agree with TRBD1. Germline CDR1 is SGHRS and CDR2 is YFSETQ. This CDR3 contains 17 residues. V shed 3 bases and J 7 bases; nucleotides not matched to a gene: 11. CDR3 in DNA: TGCGCCAGCAGCTCGATCCTACAGGGGGCAGGGAATTCACCCCTCCACTTT. This sequence encodes CASSSILQGAGNSPLHF.

This clonotype was detected a few times. As DNA, the CDR3 is TGTGCCAGCAGTTCGTTCGGCGAGGGTCGATCACCCCTCCACTTT. It specifies CASSSFGEGRSPLHF. The rearrangement joins TRBV6-5 to TRBJ1-6; D remains ambiguous. The CDR3 length is 15 residues. V shed 4 bases and J shed 10 bases, with 17 bases lying between them. Germline CDR1 reads MNHEY; CDR2 reads SVGAGI.

Only a few counts were recorded for this clonotype. The rearrangement uses TRBV7-6 and TRBJ2-2; D gene unclear. V lost 5 bases, J lost 4 bases, and 14 bases lay in between. Germline values: CDR1 SGHVS, CDR2 FNYEAQ. CDR3 length: 15 amino acids. The CDR3 sequence is CASSPKTASTGELFF. The DNA for the CDR3 is TGTGCCAGCAGCCCGAAGACTGCGAGCACCGGGGAGCTGTTTTTT.

This clonotype has just a few counts. The chain couples TRBV7-3 to TRBJ2-3; tentative D call: TRBD2 (5 bases). Germline values: CDR1 SGHTA, CDR2 FQGTGA. The V end was cut by 5 bases, the J end by 2 bases, with 14 bases between. The CDR3 is 15 amino acids. The CDR3 spells CASSPGIGNTDTQYF. The CDR3 DNA reads as TGTGCCAGCAGCCCGGGGATTGGGAACACAGATACGCAGTATTTT.

This clonotype was seen more than once but under ten times. The chain employs TRBV19 and TRBJ2-3, with D tentatively TRBD2 (6 bases). Germline V gene data show CDR1 as LNHDA and CDR2 as SQIVND (reference sequence). The CDR3 extends over 14 amino acids. Trimming left V 9 bases short and J 4 bases short, with 17 bases between. As DNA, the CDR3 is TGTGCCAGCAAACGGGAGCCCCAATCAGATACGCAGTATTTT. It translates to CASKREPQSDTQYF.

On this clonotype itself: Because it lacks the conserved phenylalanine or tryptophan at the end, this CDR3 is likely a read error. The J gene is TRBJ2-5, the V gene TRBV5-4; 10 nucleotides align to TRBD2. The germline gives CDR1 SGHNT, CDR2 YYREEE (reference sequence). The ends lost 4 bases at V and 1 base at J; junction bases unmatched: 7. This CDR3 has 16 amino acids. The CDR3 is CASSRTGLAAQETQYS. The CDR3 nucleotides are TGTGCCAGCAGCCGAACCGGACTAGCGGCCCAAGAGACCCAGTACTCC.

This clonotype has just a few counts. V is TRBV6-2 or TRBV6-3 and J is TRBJ1-2; D is unresolved. Trimming removed 5 bases from V and 0 bases from J, with 4 bases in between. Germline V gene lookup returns CDR1 MNHEY and CDR2 SVGEGT. The CDR3 is 12 residues long. DNA for the CDR3: TGTGCCAGCAGTACACCTAACTATGGCTACACCTTC. Its translation: CASSTPNYGYTF.

This clonotype has only a few counts. This chain links TRBV28 with TRBJ1-1, with 8 nucleotides matching TRBD1. Germline lookup yields CDR1 MDHEN and CDR2 SYDVKM. The CDR3 has 15 amino acids. V was clipped by 5 bases and J by 0 bases; unmatched bases: 5. Here the CDR3 reads CASSPDRAMNTEAFF. For the CDR3, the DNA is TGTGCCAGCAGTCCGGACAGGGCTATGAACACTGAAGCTTTCTTT.

This clonotype was observed at least ten times. The V and J genes are TRBV7-8 and TRBJ1-2; D call uncertain. Trimming left V 3 bases short and J 3 bases short, with 11 bases between. Germline assignment: CDR1 SGHVS and CDR2 FQNEAQ. This CDR3 comprises 14 residues. CDR3 sequence reads: CASSFLGWDYGYTF. CDR3 nucleotides: TGTGCCAGCAGCTTTCTGGGGTGGGACTATGGCTACACCTTC. The complete variable domain, with remaining parts taken from reference TRBV7-8 and TRBJ1-2, reads GAGVSQSPRYKVAKRGQDVALRCDPISGHVSLFWYQQALGQGPEFLTYFQNEAQLDKSGLPSDRFFAERPEGSVSTLKIQRTQQEDSAVYLCASSFLGWDYGYTFGSGTRLTVV.

This clonotype was found a few times. The chain recombines TRBV24-1 with TRBJ2-1; D unclear. The CDR3 contains 16 residues. Germline CDR1 reads KGHDR; CDR2 reads SFDVKD. The V and J ends lost 5 bases and 7 bases respectively, with 20 bases between them. This CDR3 is CATSGRKGSAPNEQFF. Here the CDR3 DNA reads TGTGCCACCAGTGGGAGAAAGGGTTCTGCGCCGAATGAGCAGTTCTTC.

The J gene is TRBJ2-3, the V gene TRBV7-2, with 7 bases fitting TRBD2. Germline V lookup: CDR1 SGHTA, CDR2 FQGNSA. Trimming took 5 bases from V and 6 from J; bases not matched to a gene: 17. The CDR3 has 17 amino acids. The chain's CDR3 is CASSRWGREGSLDTQYF. CDR3 bases: TGTGCCAGCAGCCGATGGGGGAGGGAAGGGTCATTGGATACGCAGTATTTT.

This clonotype is classed as large. The V call is TRBV7-8, the J call TRBJ2-1; D ambiguous. Germline V gives CDR1 SGHVS, CDR2 FQNEAQ. The V gene lost 4 bases and the J gene lost 7 bases, with 23 bases spanning the gap. The length of the CDR3 is 17 residues. CDR3 in amino acids: CASSSHERRVRSNEQFF. In DNA form, the CDR3 reads TGTGCCAGCAGCTCCCATGAGCGCCGAGTGAGGTCGAATGAGCAGTTCTTC.

The gene calls are TRBV12-3 or TRBV12-4 and TRBJ2-2; 7 positions agree with TRBD1. The CDR3 runs to 17 residues. V dropped 5 bases and J dropped 2; count of bases not matched to a gene: 11. The CDR3 protein is CASSQMGQFLNTGELFF. The CDR3 coding sequence is TGTGCCAGCAGTCAAATGGGACAGTTCTTAAACACCGGGGAGCTGTTTTTT.